The 11 T cell receptor beta chains below all came from one sample that was sequenced in a study of OX40 agonist ivuxolimab in advanced cancers. The repertoire was sequenced with immunoSEQ multiplex PCR; TCRdb's copy has only in-frame clones and lacks some. This sample has 60,000 to 90,000 clones, with around 86% found just once. The sample here was CD4+ or CD8+ T cells sorted from blood, taken in a trial of the OX40 agonist ivuxolimab. These receptors were collected from an adult with an advanced solid tumor such as melanoma, head and neck, liver or kidney cancer.

This rearrangement joins TRBV28 to TRBJ1-3; weak D call: TRBD1 (5 bases). The length of the CDR3 is 15 residues. CDR1 and CDR2 (germline): MDHEN, SYDVKM. V was cut by 10 bases and J by 0 bases, with 16 bases left in between. This CDR3 is CAILRRGRSGNTIYF. The CDR3 nucleotides read TGTGCCATCCTGCGGCGGGGCCGCTCTGGAAACACCATATATTTT.

V usage is TRBV6-5 and J usage is TRBJ1-2; maybe TRBD1 (6 bases). Germline assignment: CDR1 MNHEY and CDR2 SVGAGI. The CDR3 has 15 residues. Trimming stripped 6 bases from V and 3 bases from J, with 17 bases between. The CDR3 region has the DNA TGTGCCAGCAGGGAATCAACAGGGATGGACTATGGCTACACCTTC. The encoded protein is CASRESTGMDYGYTF.

The rearrangement uses TRBV28 and TRBJ2-1; maybe TRBD1 (5 bases). The V gene lost 6 bases and the J gene lost 5 bases, with 8 bases spanning the gap. This CDR3 has 12 residues. Germline V gene sequence: CDR1 MDHEN, CDR2 SYDVKM. This CDR3 reads CASSRADNEQFF. The CDR3 nucleotides read TGTGCCAGCAGCAGGGCTGACAATGAGCAGTTCTTC.

This sequence joins TRBV6-5 and TRBJ1-6; D ambiguous. Trimming pared 2 bases from V and 9 bases from J, leaving 11 bases between. The germline V gene has CDR1 MNHEY and CDR2 SVGAGI. The CDR3 sequence is 14 residues long. The CDR3 DNA follows: TGTGCCAGCAGTTACGCGGAATGGGTTTCACCCCTCCACTTT. Its translation: CASSYAEWVSPLHF.

This chain links TRBV5-6 with TRBJ2-7; D is unresolved. Looked up from germline, CDR1 is SGHDT and CDR2 is YYEEEE. The CDR3 sequence is 13 residues long. Trimming shortened V by 4 bases and J by 3 bases, and 11 bases separated the two germline ends. The CDR3 DNA reads as TGTGCCAGCAGCCTTCTACCCAACTACGAGCAGTACTTC. Encoded protein: CASSLLPNYEQYF.

V gene TRBV5-1 combines with J gene TRBJ2-7, with D hard to call. The V end was cut by 0 bases, the J end by 4 bases, with 8 bases between. The V gene's germline CDR1 is SGHRS and CDR2 YFSETQ. The CDR3 contains 13 residues. In DNA, the CDR3 is TGCGCCAGCAGCTTGGCATGGAGTTACGAGCAGTACTTC. Protein: CASSLAWSYEQYF. The variable domain in full, with the rest retrieved from reference TRBV5-1 and TRBJ2-7, is KAGVTQTPRYLIKTRGQQVTLSCSPISGHRSVSWYQQTPGQGLQFLFEYFSETQRNKGNFPGRFSGRQFSNSRSEMNVSTLELGDSALYLCASSLAWSYEQYFGPGTRLTVT.

This rearrangement joins TRBV5-5 to TRBJ1-5, with D perhaps matching TRBD1 (5 bases). Trimming took 1 base from V and 0 from J, leaving 14 bases between them. Germline-derived CDR1 and CDR2 are SGHKS and YYEKEE (reference sequence). This CDR3 contains 17 residues. CDR3 protein: CASSLSVSGGSNQPQHF. The DNA for the CDR3 is TGTGCCAGCAGCTTGTCGGTTAGTGGGGGTAGCAATCAGCCCCAGCATTTT.

The chain employs TRBV5-5 and TRBJ1-1; 8 bases are shared with TRBD1. The CDR3 runs to 16 residues. Per germline, CDR1 SGHKS and CDR2 YYEKEE (reference sequence). V dropped 4 bases and J dropped 0; count of bases not matched to a gene: 8. CDR3 sequence reads: CASSPMGQALNTEAFF. The CDR3 DNA is TGTGCCAGCAGCCCCATGGGACAGGCCTTGAACACTGAAGCTTTCTTT.

The chain couples TRBV7-2 to TRBJ2-1; the D gene is possibly TRBD1 (6 bases). This CDR3 region has 15 residues. V shed 7 bases and J shed 3 bases, with 16 bases lying between them. Germline-derived CDR1 and CDR2 are SGHTA and FQGNSA. The CDR3 here is CASTLTPGDYNEQFF. The CDR3 DNA reads TGTGCCAGCACCCTAACGCCAGGGGACTACAATGAGCAGTTCTTC.

The chain couples TRBV6-1 to TRBJ2-3; D is uncertain. Trimming pared 2 bases from V and 7 bases from J, leaving 10 bases between. This CDR3 comprises 13 residues. Per germline, CDR1 MNHNS and CDR2 SASEGT. CDR3 region: CASSETWTNTQYF. Written as DNA, the CDR3 is TGTGCCAGCAGTGAAACTTGGACCAATACGCAGTATTTT.

V and J are TRBV19 and TRBJ1-5, with TRBD1 matching over 10 bases. This CDR3 has 17 amino acids. The V and J ends lost 7 bases and 2 bases, in that order; junction bases with no gene match: 11. Germline CDR1 is LNHDA and CDR2 is SQIVND (reference sequence). In DNA, the CDR3 is TGTGCCAGTACCCCATCAGACAGGGGGCATGGCAATCAGCCCCAGCATTTT. Protein sequence: CASTPSDRGHGNQPQHF.